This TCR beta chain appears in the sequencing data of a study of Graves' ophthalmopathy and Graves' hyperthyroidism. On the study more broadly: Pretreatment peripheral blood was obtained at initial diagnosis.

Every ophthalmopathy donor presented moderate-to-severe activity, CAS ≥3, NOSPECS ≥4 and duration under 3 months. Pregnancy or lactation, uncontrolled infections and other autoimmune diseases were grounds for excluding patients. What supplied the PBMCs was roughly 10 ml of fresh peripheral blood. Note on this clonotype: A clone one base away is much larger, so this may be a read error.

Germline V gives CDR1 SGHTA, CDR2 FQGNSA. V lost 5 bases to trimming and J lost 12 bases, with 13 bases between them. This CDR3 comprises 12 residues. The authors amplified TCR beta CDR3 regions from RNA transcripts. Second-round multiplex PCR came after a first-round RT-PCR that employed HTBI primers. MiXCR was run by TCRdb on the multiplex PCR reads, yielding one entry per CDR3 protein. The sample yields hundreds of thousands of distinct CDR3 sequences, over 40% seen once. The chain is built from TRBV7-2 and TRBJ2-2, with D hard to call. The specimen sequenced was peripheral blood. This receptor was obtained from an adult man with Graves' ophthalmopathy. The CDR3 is CASSLNLGKLFF. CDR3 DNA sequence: TGTGCCAGCAGCCTCAATCTGGGGAAGCTGTTTTTT.